These T cell receptor beta chains were read from a single sample in a study of CXCR3-negative and CXCR3-positive naive CD8 T cells. TCRdb re-called the 5' RACE reads and gives one entry per CDR3 protein, without DNA. This table holds around 84,000 distinct CDR3 sequences. Sequenced sample: naive CXCR3+ CD8+ T cells from blood. The source is a human donor in good health. Some clones in this sample may be carry-over from other donors' samples. Both conserved end residues are part of each CDR3.

j_gene,v_gene,CDR3aa
TRBJ1-5,TRBV5-1,CASSLGQGSNQPQHF
TRBJ2-7,TRBV28,CASSLITPYEQYF
TRBJ2-7,TRBV12-3/TRBV12-4,CASSFFQDPSYEQYF
TRBJ2-7,TRBV2,CASNIQDEQYF
TRBJ1-3,TRBV4-2,CASSQALRDRITNTIYF
TRBJ2-7,TRBV5-1,CASSFGGAYEQYF
TRBJ2-7,TRBV2,CASSDAVYSGYEQYF
TRBJ2-7,TRBV11-2,CASSLGAGNSYEQYF
TRBJ2-7,TRBV15,CATRTSGGNEQYF
TRBJ1-6,TRBV14,CASSQGWDSPLHF
TRBJ2-2,TRBV28,CASSLSGTGELFF
TRBJ2-7,TRBV21-1,CASARGYYEQYF
TRBJ2-3,TRBV6-5,CASSLELAGSYTQYF
TRBJ2-3,TRBV4-1,CASSQEGAITDTQYF
TRBJ1-2,TRBV29-1,CSSYSLGGPNYGYTF
TRBJ2-6,TRBV28,CASTLYVSGANVLTF
TRBJ2-3,TRBV7-2,CASSLNSMIRDTQYF
TRBJ2-3,TRBV12-3/TRBV12-4,CASSFRGSGADTQYF
TRBJ2-1,TRBV6-5,CAVSYSTEPDEQFF
TRBJ2-1,TRBV29-1,CSATLPGPGDEQFF
TRBJ1-2,TRBV12-3/TRBV12-4,CASSYRGQSHYGYTF
TRBJ1-1,TRBV4-3,CASSQVTGGYTEAFF
TRBJ1-5,TRBV9,CASSQEGGGNQPQHF
TRBJ2-7,TRBV28,CASSPVATFSYEQYF
TRBJ2-3,TRBV20-1,CSASSGFGADTQYF
TRBJ1-5,TRBV12-3/TRBV12-4,CASSTSSHNQPQHF
TRBJ2-1,TRBV19,CASSMDSYNEQFF
TRBJ2-5,TRBV4-1,CASSQVGEETQYF
TRBJ2-7,TRBV6-5,CASSYFFGDRGSEQYF
TRBJ2-7,TRBV5-1,CASSLEVLGSYEQYF
TRBJ2-1,TRBV28,CASSRGTGDEQFF
TRBJ1-2,TRBV7-8,CASSFRQGGYTF
TRBJ2-5,TRBV5-1,CASSPTMGTEQWTQYF